This TCR beta chain was documented in a study of siplizumab effects on memory and regulatory T cells. As for this clone: Its target is unknown.

Assaying covered roughly 92,000 TCR templates per sample. The protocol was immunoSEQ multiplex PCR, while the TCRdb copy is restricted to in-frame clones and leaves out a portion. The sample carries tens of thousands of clones, about 95% recorded once. Germline loops: CDR1 SGHAT, CDR2 FQNNGV. This CDR3 comprises 17 residues. The V and J ends lost 1 base and 2 bases, in that order; junction bases with no gene match: 9. Study findings and constraints: Naive T cells apparently outstripped memory cells in diversity and seemed major alloresponse contributors.

The sequenced sample was CD8+ T cells sorted from blood. The receptor was isolated from a human donor in good health. V and J are TRBV11-2 and TRBJ2-3; 7 bases match TRBD2. This CDR3 reads CASSLGISGHNTDTQYF. CDR3 nucleotides: TGTGCCAGCAGCTTAGGGATTAGCGGGCATAACACAGATACGCAGTATTTT. Full variable domain (outside the CDR3, taken from reference TRBV11-2 and TRBJ2-3): EAGVAQSPRYKIIEKRQSVAFWCNPISGHATLYWYQQILGQGPKLLIQFQNNGVVDDSQLPKDRFSAERLKGVDSTLKIQPAKLEDSAVYLCASSLGISGHNTDTQYFGPGTRLTVL.